Given below is one TCR beta chain in context. What it binds is unknown. The germline gives CDR1 WNHNN, CDR2 SYGVQD (reference sequence). The V end lost 7 bases, the J end lost 5 bases, and 17 bases lay between the germline ends. This CDR3 has 14 residues. Individual cDNA molecules each received unique molecular identifiers attached to them. TCRdb called the 5' RACE reads again in MiXCR, with one record for every CDR3 protein. Of 60,000 or so distinct CDR3 sequences in the sample, about 13% were seen once. This sample is part of a study of early T cells in non-severe SARS-CoV-2 infection. At the level of the study: Sequencing input comprised bulk RNA from unsorted whole blood; chain pairing was not available. Study results and limitations: VDJdb matching skewed toward anti-spike CD8 responses, missing private and CD4 specificities.

The chain combines TRBV10-1 with TRBJ2-5; D might be TRBD2 (5 bases). The clonotype was recovered from an adult who was a healthcare worker with PCR-confirmed SARS-CoV-2 infection or an uninfected control (not recorded which). Sample: whole blood. For the CDR3, the DNA is TGCGCCAGCACAGGAGAGGACTCTGGGGAGACCCAGTACTTC. Encoded protein: CASTGEDSGETQYF.